A selection of T cell receptor beta chains follows, all from one sample in a study of cytomegalovirus exposure and HLA in healthy donors. Data came from immunoSEQ multiplex PCR; TCRdb stores just in-frame clones and leaves some out. Here the sample spans tens of thousands of clones, approximately 71% being singletons. The sequenced sample was PBMCs. Receptors were obtained from a man in his forties in good health and CMV-seropositive. Both conserved end residues are part of each CDR3. The order of the fields is V gene, D gene, clone size, J gene, CDR3 protein, CDR3 DNA. The D gene is left open where the match is weak. Size values are once, few and many counts, or a class for expanded clones, and some rows have none.

>TRBV2|TRBD1|NA|TRBJ2-3
CASSEALRQGTDTQYF
TGTGCCAGCAGTGAAGCGCTGAGACAGGGGACAGATACGCAGTATTTT
>TRBV6-1|TRBD2|medium-sized|TRBJ2-3
CASSDLAGGLDTQYF
TGTGCCAGCAGTGATCTAGCGGGCGGGCTAGATACGCAGTATTTT
>TRBV7-3|TRBD1|NA|TRBJ1-1
CASSRTGGSPNTEAFF
TGTGCCAGCAGTCGGACAGGGGGGTCCCCAAACACTGAAGCTTTCTTT
>TRBV29-1|NA|NA|TRBJ2-1
CSVEGYYNEQFF
TGCAGCGTTGAGGGCTACTACAATGAGCAGTTCTTC
>TRBV6-6|NA|NA|TRBJ1-1
CASRTGSWAFF
TGTGCCAGCAGAACAGGGTCTTGGGCTTTCTTT
>TRBV7-6|NA|once|TRBJ1-5
CASSLTRSTTPQHF
TGTGCCAGCAGCTTAACACGGAGTACCACGCCCCAGCATTTT
>TRBV6-1|NA|NA|TRBJ1-5
CASSDGHPNQPQHF
TGTGCCAGCAGTGATGGGCACCCCAATCAGCCCCAGCATTTT
>TRBV6-1|TRBD1|NA|TRBJ1-2
CASSETGGHGYTF
TGTGCCAGCAGTGAGACAGGGGGGCATGGCTACACCTTC
>TRBV7-7|TRBD2|NA|TRBJ2-3
CASSLTSGGATDTQYF
TGTGCTAGCAGCTTAACTAGCGGGGGGGCCACAGATACGCAGTATTTT
>TRBV25-1|NA|few|TRBJ1-2
CASSFDKNYGYTF
TGTGCCAGCAGTTTTGACAAGAACTATGGCTACACCTTC
>TRBV19|NA|few|TRBJ1-5
CASSMSREGNQPQHF
TGTGCCAGTAGTATGTCCAGGGAAGGCAATCAGCCCCAGCATTTT
>TRBV5-1|NA|NA|TRBJ2-5
CASSLGQYQETQYF
TGCGCCAGCAGCTTGGGCCAGTACCAAGAGACCCAGTACTTC
>TRBV5-4|NA|NA|TRBJ1-2
CASSIDRNSYGYTF
TGTGCCAGCAGCATTGACAGGAATAGCTATGGCTACACCTTC
>TRBV5-1|NA|NA|TRBJ2-7
CASTLTPSGSEQYF
TGCGCCAGCACCCTAACGCCCTCCGGGAGCGAGCAGTACTTC
>TRBV7-2|TRBD1|NA|TRBJ1-4
CASSFGQGREKLFF
TGTGCCAGCAGCTTCGGACAGGGTCGGGAAAAACTGTTTTTT
>TRBV2|NA|NA|TRBJ2-7
CASSLLESSYEQYF
TGTGCCAGCAGCCTCCTAGAGAGCTCCTACGAGCAGTACTTC
>TRBV9|TRBD1|NA|TRBJ1-2
CASSARTGSYGYTF
TGTGCCAGCAGCGCCCGGACAGGGAGCTATGGCTACACCTTC
>TRBV5-1|NA|few|TRBJ1-1
CASSLAPRQSFMNTEAFF
TGCGCCAGCAGCTTGGCCCCAAGACAGTCCTTCATGAACACTGAAGCTTTCTTT
>TRBV27|TRBD2|NA|TRBJ2-7
CASTQLAGNSYEQYF
TGTGCCAGCACCCAACTAGCGGGGAACTCCTACGAGCAGTACTTC
>TRBV28|NA|NA|TRBJ1-1
CASFVGGGGDTEAFF
TGTGCCAGCTTCGTAGGAGGCGGGGGGGACACTGAAGCTTTCTTT
>TRBV28|TRBD1|NA|TRBJ2-5
CATTTGGETQYF
TGTGCCACCACAACAGGGGGGGAGACCCAGTACTTC
>TRBV4-1|TRBD1|few|TRBJ1-1
CASSQVAWKGTGNTEAFF
TGCGCCAGCAGCCAAGTCGCCTGGAAAGGGACAGGGAATACTGAAGCTTTCTTT
>TRBV5-4|NA|few|TRBJ1-1
CASSPGGDTEAFF
TGTGCCAGCAGCCCCGGGGGAGACACTGAAGCTTTCTTT
>TRBV6-5|NA|NA|TRBJ1-2
CASKEGRGDYGYTF
TGTGCCAGCAAAGAGGGCAGGGGAGATTATGGCTACACCTTC
>TRBV6-6|TRBD2|few|TRBJ2-4
CASRSQRGAQNIQYF
TGTGCCAGCAGATCCCAGCGGGGGGCCCAAAACATTCAGTACTTC
>TRBV12-5|NA|NA|TRBJ1-1
CASGLPWNTEAFF
TGTGCTAGTGGTTTGCCATGGAACACTGAAGCTTTCTTT
>TRBV7-2|NA|NA|TRBJ2-7
CASSLDRLKRSEQYF
TGTGCCAGCAGCTTAGACAGGTTGAAGAGGTCCGAGCAGTACTTC
>TRBV7-2|TRBD1|NA|TRBJ2-5
CASSWDSQETQYF
TGTGCCAGCAGCTGGGACAGCCAAGAGACCCAGTACTTC
>TRBV2|TRBD2|NA|TRBJ2-5
CAATSGVMGETQYF
TGTGCCGCCACTAGCGGGGTAATGGGGGAGACCCAGTACTTC
>TRBV4-1|NA|once|TRBJ2-3
CASSTGVVADTQYF
TGCGCCAGCAGCACCGGGGTGGTCGCAGATACGCAGTATTTT
>TRBV9|NA|NA|TRBJ1-2
CASSDLWGDGYTF
TGTGCCAGCAGCGATCTTTGGGGGGATGGCTACACCTTC
>TRBV28|NA|NA|TRBJ1-6
CAGGVANSPLHF
TGTGCCGGAGGGGTTGCTAATTCACCCCTCCACTTT
>TRBV2|TRBD1|NA|TRBJ1-2
CASEDRGRYGYTF
TGTGCCAGCGAGGACAGGGGGCGGTATGGCTACACCTTC
>TRBV5-1|TRBD2|NA|TRBJ2-1
CASSPTGLEADEQFF
TGCGCCAGCAGCCCGACCGGACTAGAGGCGGATGAGCAGTTCTTC
>TRBV27|NA|NA|TRBJ2-7
CASSQGRARYF
TGTGCCAGCAGCCAGGGTCGGGCCCGGTACTTC
>TRBV7-3|NA|once|TRBJ2-5
CASSSTLQETQYF
TGTGCCAGCAGCTCAACCCTACAAGAGACCCAGTACTTC
>TRBV18|NA|NA|TRBJ2-6
CASSPAGANVLTF
TGTGCCAGCTCACCCGCTGGGGCCAACGTCCTGACTTTC
>TRBV4-1|TRBD1|NA|TRBJ1-5
CASSQRTGQNQPQHF
TGCGCCAGCAGCCAGCGGACAGGACAAAATCAGCCCCAGCATTTT
>TRBV11-1|TRBD2|NA|TRBJ2-7
CASSPSSGGTEQYF
TGTGCCAGCAGCCCTTCTAGCGGGGGGACCGAGCAGTACTTC
>TRBV6-1|TRBD1|NA|TRBJ2-3
CASSVQGARPDTQYF
TGTGCCAGCAGTGTACAGGGGGCGCGCCCAGATACGCAGTATTTT
>TRBV7-2|NA|NA|TRBJ1-5
CASSLQGTSNQPQHF
TGTGCCAGCAGCTTGCAGGGTACTAGCAATCAGCCCCAGCATTTT
>TRBV2|NA|NA|TRBJ1-4
CASKGGVEDEKLFF
TGTGCCAGCAAGGGAGGGGTGGAGGATGAAAAACTGTTTTTT
>TRBV6-5|NA|NA|TRBJ1-3
CASSYSESLSGNTIYF
TGTGCCAGCAGTTACTCTGAGTCCCTCTCTGGAAACACCATATATTTT
>TRBV28|NA|once|TRBJ1-5
CASMSGNQPQHF
TGTGCCAGCATGAGTGGCAATCAGCCCCAGCATTTT
>TRBV4-3|TRBD2|once|TRBJ2-5
CASSPVWGGETQYF
TGCGCCAGCAGCCCGGTATGGGGGGGAGAGACCCAGTACTTC
>TRBV11-2|NA|NA|TRBJ1-6
CASSPPVNSPPHF
TGTGCCAGCAGCCCCCCGGTCAATTCACCCCCCCACTTT
>TRBV9|TRBD1|NA|TRBJ1-1
CASSVGQGDDNTEAFF
TGTGCCAGCAGCGTAGGACAGGGGGACGATAACACTGAAGCTTTCTTT
>TRBV5-4|TRBD2|NA|TRBJ2-5
CASSLGPAGDQETQYF
TGTGCCAGCAGCTTGGGGCCAGCGGGGGACCAAGAGACCCAGTACTTC
>TRBV6-1|TRBD2|NA|TRBJ2-5
CASSRAGGPETQYF
TGTGCCAGCAGTAGGGCGGGGGGGCCAGAGACCCAGTACTTC
>TRBV6-5|TRBD1|NA|TRBJ1-5
CASSYNGQGGNQPQHF
TGTGCCAGCAGTTATAACGGACAGGGTGGGAATCAGCCCCAGCATTTT
>TRBV6-4|TRBD2|many|TRBJ2-3
CASSDSSGGADTQYF
TGTGCCAGCAGTGACTCTAGCGGGGGGGCAGATACGCAGTATTTT
>TRBV21-1|NA|NA|TRBJ2-2
CASRDSLTGELFF
TGTGCCAGCCGGGACAGTCTAACCGGGGAGCTGTTTTTT
>TRBV7-3|TRBD2|NA|TRBJ2-2
CASSPLLAGTGELFF
TGTGCCAGCAGCCCCTTACTAGCGGGCACCGGGGAGCTGTTTTTT
>TRBV5-1|NA|NA|TRBJ1-1
CASSLGSLNTEAFF
TGCGCCAGCAGCTTGGGTAGTCTGAACACTGAAGCTTTCTTT
>TRBV2|NA|NA|TRBJ2-2
CASSRDTGELFF
TGTGCCAGCAGCCGTGACACCGGGGAGCTGTTTTTT
>TRBV5-8|TRBD1|NA|TRBJ1-3
CASISTGETSSGNTIYF
TGTGCCAGCATCTCAACAGGGGAAACTAGCTCTGGAAACACCATATATTTT
>TRBV6-1|NA|NA|TRBJ1-3
CASTEQRSGNTIYF
TGTGCCAGCACCGAACAACGCTCTGGAAACACCATATATTTT
>TRBV4-3|TRBD1|once|TRBJ1-1
CASSPGGSRSEAFF
TGCGCCAGCAGCCCAGGGGGAAGTAGATCTGAAGCTTTCTTT
>TRBV7-6|NA|NA|TRBJ2-1
CASSSWTDNEQFF
TGTGCCAGCAGCTCATGGACAGACAATGAGCAGTTCTTC